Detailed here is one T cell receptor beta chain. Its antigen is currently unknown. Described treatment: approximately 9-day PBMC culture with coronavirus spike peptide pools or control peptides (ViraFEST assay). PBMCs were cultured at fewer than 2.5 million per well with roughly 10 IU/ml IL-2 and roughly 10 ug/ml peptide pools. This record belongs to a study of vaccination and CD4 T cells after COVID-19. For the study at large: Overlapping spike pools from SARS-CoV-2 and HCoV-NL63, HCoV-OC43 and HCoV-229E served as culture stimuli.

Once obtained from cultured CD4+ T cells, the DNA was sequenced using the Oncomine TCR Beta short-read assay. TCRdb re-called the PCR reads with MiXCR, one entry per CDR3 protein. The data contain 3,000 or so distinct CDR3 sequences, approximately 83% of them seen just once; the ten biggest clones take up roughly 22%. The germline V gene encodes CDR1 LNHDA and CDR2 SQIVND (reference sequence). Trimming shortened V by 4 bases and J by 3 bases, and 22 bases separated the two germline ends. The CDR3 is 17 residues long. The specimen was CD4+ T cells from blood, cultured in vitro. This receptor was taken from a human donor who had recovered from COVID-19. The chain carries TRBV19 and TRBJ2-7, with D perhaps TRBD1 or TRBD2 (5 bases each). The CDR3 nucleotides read TGTGCCAGTAGTAAAGGGGATCCCTTGGGACGGATCTACGAGCAGTACTTC. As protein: CASSKGDPLGRIYEQYF.